These 29 T cell receptor beta chains share one sample of origin, sequenced in a study of long-term antiretroviral therapy in people with HIV. Runs used v3.0 of the immunoSEQ assay and were done at survey level. Method: immunoSEQ multiplex PCR; TCRdb's copy keeps in-frame clones and lacks some. The sample shows 15,000 to 20,000 clones, approximately 88% of them seen only once. The sequencing here drew on unsorted PBMCs, taken 2.1 years after starting antiretroviral therapy. The receptors here all came from a man aged 18 to 29 with HIV.

The chain links TRBV7-2 to TRBJ2-5; D is unresolved. The CDR3 runs to 14 residues. Germline V lookup: CDR1 SGHTA, CDR2 FQGNSA. V was clipped by 3 bases and J by 1 base, with 9 bases between them. The CDR3 sequence: CASSFELTQETQYF. In DNA, the CDR3 is TGTGCCAGCAGCTTTGAGCTAACCCAAGAGACCCAGTACTTC.

This chain connects TRBV2 to TRBJ2-7; D is ambiguous. Germline values: CDR1 SNHLY, CDR2 FYNNEI. CDR3 length: 14 amino acids. V lost 2 bases and J 2 bases, leaving 10 bases between the germline ends. The CDR3 reads CASSERVGAYEQYF. In DNA form, the CDR3 reads TGTGCCAGCAGTGAACGGGTTGGCGCCTACGAGCAGTACTTC.

The rearrangement links TRBV10-3 to TRBJ2-5, with 9 bases lining up with TRBD2. The germline gives CDR1 ENHRY, CDR2 SYGVKD. The CDR3 sequence is 15 residues long. After removal of 9 bases from V and 0 bases from J, the junction contained 8 bases not matched to a gene. The CDR3: CAIRAGGTNQETQYF. CDR3 nucleotide sequence: TGTGCCATACGAGCGGGAGGAACCAACCAAGAGACCCAGTACTTC.

V usage is TRBV19 and J usage is TRBJ2-1, with 7 nucleotides matching TRBD1. The CDR3 spans 13 residues. Germline V gene lookup returns CDR1 LNHDA and CDR2 SQIVND (reference sequence). V lost 5 bases and J lost 9; bases outside the gene matches: 7. Here the CDR3 reads CASSGDRAFEQFF. The CDR3 nucleotides read TGTGCCAGTAGTGGCGACAGGGCCTTTGAGCAGTTCTTC.

This rearrangement joins TRBV7-6 to TRBJ2-3; D is ambiguous. Germline V gene lookup returns CDR1 SGHVS and CDR2 FNYEAQ. The CDR3 sequence is 15 residues long. The V end was cut by 0 bases, the J end by 3 bases, with 10 bases between. CDR3 nucleotides: TGTGCCAGCAGCTTAGCTGGGTTAGGTACAGATACGCAGTATTTT. Its translation is CASSLAGLGTDTQYF.

The gene calls are TRBV7-9 and TRBJ2-7; D is ambiguous. The V gene's germline CDR1 is SEHNR and CDR2 FQNEAQ (reference sequence). V dropped 10 bases and J dropped 0 bases, with 13 bases sitting between them. The CDR3 spans 13 residues. CDR3 DNA: TGTGCCACCGAGTTCCTAAGCTCCTACGAGCAGTACTTC. Protein product: CATEFLSSYEQYF.

The rearrangement uses TRBV9 and TRBJ1-1, with D possibly TRBD1 on 5 matching bases. The germline V gene has CDR1 SGDLS and CDR2 YYNGEE. The CDR3 totals 13 residues. V shed 3 bases and J shed 1 base, with 7 bases lying between them. CDR3 region: CASSAGGNTEAFF. The CDR3 DNA follows: TGTGCCAGCAGCGCGGGGGGGAACACTGAAGCTTTCTTT.

The V call is TRBV29-1, the J call TRBJ2-1; TRBD2 aligns across 8 bases. The V gene end was trimmed by 2 bases and the J gene end by 5 bases; junction bases not matched to a gene: 2. Germline V gene lookup returns CDR1 SQVTM and CDR2 ANQGSEA. The CDR3 totals 13 residues. This chain's CDR3 is CSVEKRENNEQFF. Written as DNA, the CDR3 is TGCAGCGTTGAAAAGCGGGAGAACAATGAGCAGTTCTTC.

The rearrangement joins TRBV27 to TRBJ1-1; unclear D gene. CDR1 and CDR2 from the germline V gene are MNHEY and SMNVEV (reference sequence). The CDR3 runs to 16 residues. V was cut by 3 bases and J by 10 bases, with 24 bases left in between. The CDR3 DNA reads TGTGCCAGCAGTTTGCGAGGCGGAGGCCTGGTCAGAGGAGCTTTCTTT. Its protein is CASSLRGGGLVRGAFF.

The table lists this clone with a few counts. The chain links TRBV4-1 to TRBJ2-7; perhaps TRBD2 as D (5 bases). The length of the CDR3 is 15 residues. Germline V CDR1 and CDR2: MGHRA, YSYEKL. Between the trimmed V and J ends, which lost 1 base and 2 bases, there was a span of 12 bases. CDR3 DNA sequence: TGCGCCAGCAGCCAAGTATTGGCGGGCACCTACGAGCAGTACTTC. As protein: CASSQVLAGTYEQYF.

V gene TRBV7-2 combines with J gene TRBJ2-7, with 13 bases that match TRBD2. Losses at the gene ends were 0 bases for V and 0 bases for J; bases not matched to a gene: 5. Germline-derived CDR1 and CDR2 are SGHTA and FQGNSA. This CDR3 spans 18 amino acids. CDR3 sequence (DNA): TGTGCCAGCAGCTTAGCGCCGGGACTAGCGGGAAGCTCCTACGAGCAGTACTTC. It translates to CASSLAPGLAGSSYEQYF. The full variable domain, its missing parts supplied by reference TRBV7-2 and TRBJ2-7, is GAGVSQSPSNKVTEKGKDVELRCDPISGHTALYWYRQSLGQGLEFLIYFQGNSAPDKSGLPSDRFSAERTGGSVSTLTIQRTQQEDSAVYLCASSLAPGLAGSSYEQYFGPGTRLTVT.

This chain connects TRBV5-4 to TRBJ2-7; 10 positions agree with TRBD2. V lost 7 bases to trimming and J lost 3 bases; unmatched junction nucleotides: 7. The length of the CDR3 is 14 residues. Germline CDR1 is SGHNT and CDR2 is YYREEE (reference sequence). The CDR3 sequence: CASGTSGTFYEQYF. CDR3 coding DNA: TGTGCCAGCGGTACTAGCGGGACATTCTACGAGCAGTACTTC.

This sequence joins TRBV6-1 and TRBJ1-4; 7 bases are a match to TRBD1. Germline lookup yields CDR1 MNHNS and CDR2 SASEGT. V trimming: 7 bases; J trimming: 8 bases; junction bases outside the gene matches: 10. This CDR3 region has 14 residues. CDR3 loop: CASKAGTVTEKLFF. The CDR3 DNA reads TGTGCCAGCAAGGCTGGGACAGTTACCGAAAAACTGTTTTTT.

This clone appeared once. This chain joins TRBV19 and TRBJ1-6; 8 bases fit TRBD1. The J segment lost 13 bases and the V segment lost 7 bases, leaving 18 bases of the junction unmatched. Germline values: CDR1 LNHDA, CDR2 SQIVND (reference sequence). The CDR3 is made up of 16 amino acids. The CDR3 DNA follows: TGTGCCAGTACCGCGTCCCGGGACAGGTTTTCACGTCCCCTCCACTTT. It is translated as CASTASRDRFSRPLHF.

The rearrangement uses TRBV7-2 and TRBJ1-3; D uncertain. The CDR3 loop spans 13 amino acids. V dropped 5 bases and J dropped 9 bases, with 14 bases sitting between them. Germline loops: CDR1 SGHTA, CDR2 FQGNSA. This CDR3 is CASSLNMLSTIYF. CDR3 coding DNA: TGTGCCAGCAGCCTCAACATGTTGAGCACCATATATTTT.

V gene TRBV6-6 combines with J gene TRBJ2-7, with D uncertain. The length of the CDR3 is 12 residues. Germline CDR1 MNHNY, CDR2 SVGAGI (reference sequence). Trimming cost V 10 bases and J 5 bases, with 15 bases left between them. The CDR3 DNA reads TGTGCCACCACCAGGACCGCAAACGAGCAGTACTTC. Encoded protein: CATTRTANEQYF.

This rearrangement joins TRBV27 to TRBJ1-4; D remains unclear. Trimming pared 5 bases from V and 0 bases from J, leaving 16 bases between. Per the germline V gene, CDR1 is MNHEY and CDR2 is SMNVEV (reference sequence). This CDR3 has 17 amino acids. The CDR3 DNA reads TGTGCCAGCAGTCCGAACAACCCCAGAGCAACTAATGAAAAACTGTTTTTT. Translating gives CASSPNNPRATNEKLFF.

This chain joins TRBV6-5 and TRBJ1-1; tentative D call: TRBD1 (6 bases). Germline CDR1 is MNHEY and CDR2 is SVGAGI. This CDR3 region has 15 residues. Deletions cut 0 bases from V and 1 base from J, with 9 bases between. The CDR3 region is CASSYSGQRNTEAFF. For the CDR3, the DNA is TGTGCCAGCAGTTACTCAGGACAGCGGAACACTGAAGCTTTCTTT.

This clone was recorded a few times. This chain uses TRBV10-1 with TRBJ1-2; no clear D gene. Trimming took off 10 bases at V and 4 bases at J, with 19 bases between the two ends. Germline CDR1 and CDR2: WNHNN and SYGVQD (reference sequence). The CDR3 length is 14 residues. For the CDR3, the DNA is TGCGCCACAAGCAGGTTTGCGTACGGCTATGGCTACACCTTC. Its translation: CATSRFAYGYGYTF.

This clone was seen only a few times. The chain links TRBV4-3 to TRBJ1-4; D gene unclear. The V gene lost 3 bases and the J gene lost 8 bases, with 10 bases spanning the gap. The CDR3 has 13 residues. The germline CDR1 and CDR2 sequences are LGHNA and YSLEER. The CDR3 reads CASSHISAEKLFF. For the CDR3, the DNA is TGCGCCAGCAGCCACATCAGCGCGGAAAAACTGTTTTTT.

CDR3 sequence (DNA): TGTGCTAGTGTGGCAGGAAATAGCAATCAGCCCCAGCATTTT. This translates into CASVAGNSNQPQHF. The chain links TRBV12-5 to TRBJ1-5; D is ambiguous. Per the germline V gene, CDR1 is LGHNT and CDR2 is FRNRAP. This CDR3 is built from 14 residues. Trimming took off 7 bases at V and 0 bases at J, with 10 bases between the two ends.

This chain joins TRBV7-2 and TRBJ1-2; 8 nucleotides line up with TRBD1. This CDR3 contains 13 residues. The junction had 7 bases not matched to a gene; V was cut back by 5 bases and J by 8 bases. In germline, CDR1 is SGHTA, CDR2 FQGNSA. The CDR3 DNA is TGTGCCAGCAGCCCTCAGGGGGCTGAAGGCTACACCTTC. Its protein is CASSPQGAEGYTF. Supplemented by reference TRBV7-2 and TRBJ1-2, the full variable domain reads GAGVSQSPSNKVTEKGKDVELRCDPISGHTALYWYRQSLGQGLEFLIYFQGNSAPDKSGLPSDRFSAERTGGSVSTLTIQRTQQEDSAVYLCASSPQGAEGYTFGSGTRLTVV.

The chain employs TRBV7-8 and TRBJ2-7, with D hard to call. Germline values: CDR1 SGHVS, CDR2 FQNEAQ. Trimming left V 5 bases short and J 6 bases short, with 17 bases between. This CDR3 has 14 amino acids. The DNA of the CDR3 is TGTGCCAGCAGCGCCCCCCCTCGACGTGGCGAGCAGTACTTC. Its protein product is CASSAPPRRGEQYF.

V usage is TRBV11-2 and J usage is TRBJ2-7; D call uncertain. Germline CDR1 and CDR2: SGHAT and FQNNGV. V was pared by 3 bases and J by 2 bases, with 8 bases between. CDR3 length: 13 amino acids. The CDR3 DNA sequence: TGTGCCAGCAGCTTTACAGCTCCCTACGAGCAGTACTTC. Amino acids: CASSFTAPYEQYF.

The rearrangement joins TRBV19 to TRBJ2-1; TRBD2 matches at 7 bases. Germline CDR1 reads LNHDA; CDR2 reads SQIVND (reference sequence). The CDR3 totals 15 residues. The V segment lost 3 bases and the J segment 10 bases; nucleotides outside the gene matches: 12. DNA of the CDR3: TGTGCCAGTAGTATCCCTAGCGGAGGTCTCGGCGAGCAGTTCTTC. This gives the protein CASSIPSGGLGEQFF.

This chain uses TRBV7-7 with TRBJ2-7, with TRBD2 matching over 7 bases. The trim removed 10 bases at V and 7 bases at J, leaving 10 bases unmatched. This CDR3 has 12 residues. Germline V gives CDR1 SSHAT, CDR2 FNYEAQ (reference sequence). CDR3 loop: CATSPLGGEQYF. The CDR3, as DNA: TGTGCCACAAGCCCTCTCGGGGGGGAGCAGTACTTC. Full variable domain (remainder filled in from reference TRBV7-7 and TRBJ2-7): GAGVSQSPRYKVTKRGQDVTLRCDPISSHATLYWYQQALGQGPEFLTYFNYEAQPDKSGLPSDRFSAERPEGSISTLTIQRTEQRDSAMYRCATSPLGGEQYFGPGTRLTVT.

Turning to this clone: The junction differs from germline at one of its ends, possibly a read error. The V and J genes are TRBV7-7 and TRBJ2-7; 9 nucleotides line up with TRBD1. The CDR3 totals 19 residues. Germline CDR1 reads SSHAT; CDR2 reads FNYEAQ (reference sequence). CDR3 sequence (DNA): TGTGCTAGCAGCCGCACCTACGGGTCGGACAGGGGCGGCTCCTACGAGCAGTACTTC. Translation: CASSRTYGSDRGGSYEQYF.

V is TRBV6-6 and J is TRBJ2-1, with TRBD2 as a possible D gene (5 bases). In germline, CDR1 is MNHNY, CDR2 SVGAGI (reference sequence). CDR3 length: 15 amino acids. Trimming left V 7 bases short and J 0 bases short, with 13 bases between. The CDR3 is CASKLLRGSYNEQFF. CDR3 nucleotide sequence: TGTGCCAGCAAACTCCTCCGGGGCTCCTACAATGAGCAGTTCTTC.

The V gene is TRBV5-1, the J gene TRBJ2-7; 7 nucleotides align to TRBD1. Germline V gene lookup returns CDR1 SGHRS and CDR2 YFSETQ. Trimming cost V 6 bases and J 0 bases; bases outside gene matches: 3. There are 13 residues in the CDR3. The CDR3, as DNA: TGCGCCAGCACCGGGGACAGCTCCTACGAGCAGTACTTC. Protein sequence: CASTGDSSYEQYF.